This T cell receptor (beta chain) was observed in a study of blood T cell repertoires in COVID-19. Study context: Italy, Spain and the United States were the sources of the convalescent and acute COVID-19 samples. From T cells, B-cell-depleted T cells, or PBMCs came the material, which was cDNA or gDNA.

Methods used by the authors: For nucleated cells, counts were estimated from reference gene primer amplification. Measured with immunoSEQ multiplex PCR; TCRdb has only the in-frame clones, and not every one. V and J calls and clone size are as listed in that table; D and trimming were resolved from the DNA. Here the sample spans approximately 150,000 clones, around 83% being singletons. Sequenced material: peripheral blood. This receptor was identified in a man aged 55 to 70 with active or convalescent COVID-19.

This CDR3 reads CASSIPGQQNTEAFF. The CDR3 DNA sequence: TGTGCCAGCAGTATCCCGGGACAACAGAACACTGAAGCTTTCTTT. The chain has TRBV28 and TRBJ1-1; possibly TRBD1 for D (6 bases). The CDR3 loop spans 15 amino acids. The ends were cut back, 5 bases at V and 1 base at J, with 14 bases in the middle. CDR1 and CDR2 from the germline V gene are MDHEN and SYDVKM.